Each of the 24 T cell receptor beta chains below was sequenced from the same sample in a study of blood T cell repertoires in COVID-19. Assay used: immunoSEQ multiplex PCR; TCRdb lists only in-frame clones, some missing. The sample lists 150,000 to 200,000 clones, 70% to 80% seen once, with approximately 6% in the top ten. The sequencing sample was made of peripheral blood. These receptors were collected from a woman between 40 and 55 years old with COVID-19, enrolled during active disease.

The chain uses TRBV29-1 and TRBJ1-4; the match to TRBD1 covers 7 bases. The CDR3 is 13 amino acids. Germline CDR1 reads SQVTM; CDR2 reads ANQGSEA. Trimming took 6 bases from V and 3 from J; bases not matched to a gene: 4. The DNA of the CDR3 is TGCAGCGTCACAGGGGCGGCTAATGAAAAACTGTTTTTT. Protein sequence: CSVTGAANEKLFF.

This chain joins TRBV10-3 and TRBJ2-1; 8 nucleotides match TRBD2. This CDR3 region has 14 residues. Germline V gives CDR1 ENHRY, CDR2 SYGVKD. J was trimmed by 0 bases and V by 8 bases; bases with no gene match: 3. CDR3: CAIWSGSSYNEQFF. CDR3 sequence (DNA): TGTGCCATCTGGAGCGGGAGCTCCTACAATGAGCAGTTCTTC.

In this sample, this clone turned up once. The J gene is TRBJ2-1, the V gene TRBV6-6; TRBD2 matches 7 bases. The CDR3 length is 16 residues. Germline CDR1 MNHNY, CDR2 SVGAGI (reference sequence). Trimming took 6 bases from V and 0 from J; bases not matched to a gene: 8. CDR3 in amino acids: CASRSGGRDSYNEQFF. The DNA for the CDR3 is TGTGCCAGCAGATCCGGGGGGAGGGACTCCTACAATGAGCAGTTCTTC.

As DNA, the CDR3 is TGTGCCAGCAGCTTAGGCCGAACAGGGGGCGGAGAGACCCAGTACTTC. Translated, it gives CASSLGRTGGGETQYF. The rearrangement joins TRBV11-2 to TRBJ2-5, with 9 bases identical to TRBD1. CDR1 is SGHAT and CDR2 is FQNNGV in the germline V gene. This CDR3 has 16 residues. V shed 1 base, J shed 4 bases, and the junction held 7 bases outside the gene matches. Based on the CDR3 plus reference TRBV11-2 and TRBJ2-5, the full variable domain is EAGVAQSPRYKIIEKRQSVAFWCNPISGHATLYWYQQILGQGPKLLIQFQNNGVVDDSQLPKDRFSAERLKGVDSTLKIQPAKLEDSAVYLCASSLGRTGGGETQYFGPGTRLLVL.

CDR3 amino acids: CASSQQEAKNIQYF. As DNA, the CDR3 is TGCGCCAGCAGCCAACAGGAAGCCAAAAACATTCAGTACTTC. The chain has TRBV5-1 and TRBJ2-4; tentative D call: TRBD1 (5 bases). V gave up 4 bases and J gave up 0 bases, with 8 bases separating them. The CDR3 is made up of 14 amino acids. Germline CDR1 reads SGHRS; CDR2 reads YFSETQ.

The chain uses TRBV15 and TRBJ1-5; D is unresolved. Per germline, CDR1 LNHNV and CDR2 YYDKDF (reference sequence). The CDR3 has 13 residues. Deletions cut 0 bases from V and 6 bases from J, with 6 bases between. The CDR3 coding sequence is TGTGCCACCAGCAGAGATTCGTTTCAGCCCCAGCATTTT. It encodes CATSRDSFQPQHF.

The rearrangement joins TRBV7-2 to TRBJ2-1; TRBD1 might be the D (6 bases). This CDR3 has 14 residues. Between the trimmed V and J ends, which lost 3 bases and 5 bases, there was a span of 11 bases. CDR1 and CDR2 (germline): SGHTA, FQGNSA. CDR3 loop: CASSFQAGDNEQFF. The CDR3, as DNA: TGTGCCAGCAGCTTTCAGGCAGGGGACAATGAGCAGTTCTTC.

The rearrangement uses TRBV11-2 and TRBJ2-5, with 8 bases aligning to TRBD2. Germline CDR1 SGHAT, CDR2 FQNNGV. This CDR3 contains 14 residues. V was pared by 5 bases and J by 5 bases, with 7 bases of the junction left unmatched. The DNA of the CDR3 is TGTGCCAGCAGCCTAAAGTCGGGAGGGGAGACCCAGTACTTC. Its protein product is CASSLKSGGETQYF.

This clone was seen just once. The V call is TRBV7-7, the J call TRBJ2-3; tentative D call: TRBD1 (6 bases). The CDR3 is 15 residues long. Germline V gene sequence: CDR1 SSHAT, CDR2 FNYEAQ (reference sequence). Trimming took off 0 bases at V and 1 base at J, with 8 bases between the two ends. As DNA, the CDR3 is TGTGCCAGCAGCTTAGCAGAGGGGGGCACAGATACGCAGTATTTT. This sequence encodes CASSLAEGGTDTQYF.

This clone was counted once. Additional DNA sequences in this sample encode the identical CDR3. CDR3 region: CASSPTGGYVEQYF. The CDR3 DNA sequence: TGTGCCAGCAGTCCCACAGGGGGCTATGTCGAGCAGTACTTC. This chain uses TRBV27 with TRBJ2-7; 9 bases are a match to TRBD1. The CDR3 covers 14 residues. The junction had 8 bases not matched to a gene; V was cut back by 5 bases and J by 6 bases. CDR1 and CDR2 from the germline V gene are MNHEY and SMNVEV (reference sequence).

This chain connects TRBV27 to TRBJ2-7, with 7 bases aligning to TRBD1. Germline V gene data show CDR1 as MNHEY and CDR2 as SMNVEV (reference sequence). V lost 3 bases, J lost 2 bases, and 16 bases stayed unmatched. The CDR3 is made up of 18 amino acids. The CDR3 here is CASSFSQDRRTSPYEQYF. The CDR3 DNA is TGTGCCAGCAGTTTTTCCCAGGACAGGCGCACTTCACCCTACGAGCAGTACTTC.

The CDR3 sequence: CASRSGQGNYGSYTF. The CDR3 DNA is TGTGCCAGCAGATCGGGACAGGGAAACTATGGAAGCTACACCTTC. V gene TRBV6-5 combines with J gene TRBJ1-2; 9 nucleotides match TRBD1. Looked up from germline, CDR1 is MNHEY and CDR2 is SVGAGI. Trimming cost V 6 bases and J 9 bases; bases outside gene matches: 14. CDR3 size: 15 residues.

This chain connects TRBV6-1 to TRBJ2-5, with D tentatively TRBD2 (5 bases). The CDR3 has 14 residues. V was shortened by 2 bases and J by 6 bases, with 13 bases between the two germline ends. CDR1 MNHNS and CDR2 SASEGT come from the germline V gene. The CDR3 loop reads CASSELGVPQTQYF. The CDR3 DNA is TGTGCCAGCAGTGAACTCGGGGTCCCGCAGACCCAGTACTTC.

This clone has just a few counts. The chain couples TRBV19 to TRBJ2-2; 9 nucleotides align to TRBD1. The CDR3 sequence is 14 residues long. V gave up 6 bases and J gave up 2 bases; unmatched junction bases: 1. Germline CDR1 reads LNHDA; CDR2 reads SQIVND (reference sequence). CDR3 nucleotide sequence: TGTGCCAGTAGACAGGGGGCTAACACCGGGGAGCTGTTTTTT. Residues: CASRQGANTGELFF.

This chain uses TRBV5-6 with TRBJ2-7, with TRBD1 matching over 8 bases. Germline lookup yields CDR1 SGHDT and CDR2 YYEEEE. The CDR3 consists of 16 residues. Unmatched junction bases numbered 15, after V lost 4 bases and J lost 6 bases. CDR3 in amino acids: CASSPPTGQEHLEQYF. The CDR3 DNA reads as TGTGCCAGCAGCCCCCCGACGGGACAGGAGCATCTCGAGCAGTACTTC.

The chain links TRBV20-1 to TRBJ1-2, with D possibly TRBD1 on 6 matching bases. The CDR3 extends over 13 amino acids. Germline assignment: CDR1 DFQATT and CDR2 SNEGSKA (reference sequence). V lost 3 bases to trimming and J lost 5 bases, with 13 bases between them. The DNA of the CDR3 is TGCAGTGCTAGTGGAGGACAGTTTTATGGCTACACCTTC. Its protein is CSASGGQFYGYTF.

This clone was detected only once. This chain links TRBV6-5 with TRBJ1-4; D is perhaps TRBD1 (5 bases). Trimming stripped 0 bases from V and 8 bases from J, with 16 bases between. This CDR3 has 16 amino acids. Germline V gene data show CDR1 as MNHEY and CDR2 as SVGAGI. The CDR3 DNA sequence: TGTGCCAGCAGTTACTCGAGCTGGGGCGTTGAGGAAAAACTGTTTTTT. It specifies CASSYSSWGVEEKLFF.

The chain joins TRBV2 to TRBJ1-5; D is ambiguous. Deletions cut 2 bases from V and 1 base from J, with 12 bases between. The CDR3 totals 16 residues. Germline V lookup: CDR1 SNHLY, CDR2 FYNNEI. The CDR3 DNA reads TGTGCCAGCAGTGAAACGGGTTTTTCGAGCAATCAGCCCCAGCATTTT. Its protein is CASSETGFSSNQPQHF.

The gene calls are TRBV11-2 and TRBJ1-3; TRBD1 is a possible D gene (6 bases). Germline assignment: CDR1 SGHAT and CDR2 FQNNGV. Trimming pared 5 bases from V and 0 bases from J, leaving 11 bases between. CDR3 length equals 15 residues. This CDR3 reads CASSQDRISGNTIYF. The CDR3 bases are TGTGCCAGCAGCCAAGACAGGATCTCTGGAAACACCATATATTTT.

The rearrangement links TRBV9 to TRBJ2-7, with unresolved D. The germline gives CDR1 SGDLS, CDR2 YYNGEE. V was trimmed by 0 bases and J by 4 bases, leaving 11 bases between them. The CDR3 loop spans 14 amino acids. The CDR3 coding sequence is TGTGCCAGCAGCGTAGTTTCTAGTTGGTACGAGCAGTACTTC. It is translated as CASSVVSSWYEQYF.

Here the CDR3 reads CAITTGTVYTDTQYF. DNA for the CDR3: TGTGCCATTACCACCGGGACAGTCTACACAGATACGCAGTATTTT. The chain has TRBV6-5 and TRBJ2-3, with 7 bases matching TRBD1. The V segment lost 10 bases and the J segment 2 bases; nucleotides outside the gene matches: 12. The CDR3 consists of 15 residues. Germline values: CDR1 MNHEY, CDR2 SVGAGI.

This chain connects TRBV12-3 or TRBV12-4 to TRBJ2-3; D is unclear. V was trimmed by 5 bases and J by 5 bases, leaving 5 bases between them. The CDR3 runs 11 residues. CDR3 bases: TGTGCCAGCAGTAACAGAGATACGCAGTATTTT. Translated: CASSNRDTQYF.

In nucleotides, the CDR3 is TGTGCCTGGAGCCCGGCAGGGGTGGGTGTTGAAGCTTTCTTT. Protein: CAWSPAGVGVEAFF. This chain joins TRBV30 and TRBJ1-1; D may be TRBD1 (6 bases). V lost 3 bases, J lost 7 bases, and 18 bases lay in between. Germline-derived CDR1 and CDR2 are GTSNPN and SVGIG (reference sequence). The CDR3 sequence is 14 residues long. The whole variable domain, remainder taken from reference TRBV30 and TRBJ1-1, is SQTIHQWPATLVQPVGSPLSLECTVEGTSNPNLYWYRQAAGRGLQLLFYSVGIGQISSEVPQNLSASRPQDRQFILSSKKLLLSDSGFYLCAWSPAGVGVEAFFGQGTRLTVV.

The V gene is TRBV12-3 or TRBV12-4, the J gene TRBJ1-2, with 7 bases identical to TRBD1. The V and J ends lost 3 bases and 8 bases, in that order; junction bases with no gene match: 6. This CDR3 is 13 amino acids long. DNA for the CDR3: TGTGCCAGCAGTTTCCTATCGGGACAGGGCTACACCTTC. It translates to CASSFLSGQGYTF.